Listed below are T cell receptor beta chains from one sample, sequenced in a study of response to subunit inactivated influenza vaccine. TCRdb ran MiXCR on the RT-PCR reads and lists one entry per CDR3 protein. Here the sample spans roughly 500,000 distinct CDR3 sequences, about 15% being singletons. Sequencing used CD4+ T cells sorted from PBMCs, obtained roughly 24 months after vaccination. The origin of the receptors is a man between 50 and 69 years old who received an inactivated influenza vaccine. Both conserved end residues are part of each CDR3. Each record gives: J gene, V gene, clone size, CDR3 protein. A clone size is listed for some rows: how often the clone was seen (once, few, many), or a class if it is expanded.

TRBJ2-6	TRBV5-1	few	CASSPQASSGANVLTF
TRBJ1-2	TRBV28	few	CASSLTAQRNYGYTF
TRBJ2-3	TRBV20-1	few	CSATGVVAGPGDTQYF
TRBJ1-1	TRBV7-9	few	CASSLAQGVAFF
TRBJ2-1	TRBV12-3/TRBV12-4	few	CASSLHVGESYNEQFF
TRBJ1-1	TRBV20-1	NA	CSARDHLSYTEAFF
TRBJ1-1	TRBV7-2	few	CASSLFLVNTEAFF
TRBJ2-7	TRBV28	few	CASSFGGRATYEQYF
TRBJ2-2	TRBV11-1	NA	CASSQGQGNTGELFF
TRBJ2-1	TRBV7-2	few	CASSFVGRWGEQFF
TRBJ2-5	TRBV5-1	NA	CASSSQPTKETQYF
TRBJ1-1	TRBV7-2	NA	CASSGVENTEAFF
TRBJ1-2	TRBV10-3	few	CAISGQGAIYGYTF
TRBJ1-6	TRBV28	NA	CASSLRDGLSYNSPLHF
TRBJ2-3	TRBV4-1	NA	CASSPTGQEGDTQYF
TRBJ1-2	TRBV29-1	NA	CSVAVSSFYGYTF
TRBJ2-2	TRBV5-1	few	CASSPRQGHGELFF
TRBJ1-1	TRBV12-3/TRBV12-4	few	CASSSYVEAFF
TRBJ2-2	TRBV7-3	NA	CASSDSGNTGELFF
TRBJ2-7	TRBV20-1	few	CSARDVRGGLSEQYF
TRBJ2-7	TRBV5-1	many	CASSLEGPRKGAHYEQYF
TRBJ2-5	TRBV14	NA	CASSRGTGLYQETQYF
TRBJ2-7	TRBV7-8	NA	CASSFWDSFQSSYEQYF
TRBJ2-3	TRBV7-2	few	CASSLALTGGGTDTQYF
TRBJ1-3	TRBV12-3/TRBV12-4	NA	CASSLNRGRRGNTIYF
TRBJ2-3	TRBV28	few	CASTRDRVGDTQYF
TRBJ1-5	TRBV10-3	NA	CATGDMNQPQHF
TRBJ1-1	TRBV28	NA	CASSYEAFF
TRBJ2-5	TRBV4-1	NA	CASSRTFNRDNQETQYF
TRBJ2-3	TRBV7-6	few	CASSQAPGQNTDTQYF
TRBJ2-7	TRBV10-3	NA	CATGQVFYEQYF
TRBJ1-2	TRBV4-3	NA	CASSQEGDRRGGYTF
TRBJ1-5	TRBV7-2	many	CASSLVDGRPQHF
TRBJ2-3	TRBV28	many	CASSFFRTSGRDDQDTQYF
TRBJ2-7	TRBV20-1	many	CSARRGGYEQYF
TRBJ2-3	TRBV29-1	NA	CSVERVRPTDTQYF
TRBJ2-2	TRBV5-1	few	CASSFWTSGNTGELFF
TRBJ2-1	TRBV5-1	NA	CASSLLTSGAVTEQFF
TRBJ2-2	TRBV12-3/TRBV12-4	NA	CASSLRLGGELFF
TRBJ1-2	TRBV10-3	few	CAISDQGTDYGYTF
TRBJ2-5	TRBV5-1	NA	CASSFEGGSETQYF
TRBJ2-7	TRBV20-1	NA	CSAPRPGGGFDEQYF
TRBJ2-5	TRBV7-2	few	CASSRSSGAKETQYF
TRBJ1-4	TRBV20-1	NA	CSARDGAWGEKLFF
TRBJ1-2	TRBV28	NA	CASRGPADPGGYTF
TRBJ2-7	TRBV28	NA	CASRPYLGYSSYEQYF
TRBJ2-7	TRBV5-6	NA	CASSFRGTSRVYEQYF
TRBJ2-2	TRBV5-5	few	CASSSRGGWDTGELFF